These 9 T cell receptor beta chains came from one sample sequenced in a study of OX40 agonist ivuxolimab in advanced cancers. Sequencing was performed with immunoSEQ multiplex PCR; in TCRdb, only in-frame clones are kept and a portion is missing. The sample holds around 26,000 clones, around 90% seen once. Here the sequenced sample was CD4+ or CD8+ T cells sorted from blood, taken in a trial of the OX40 agonist ivuxolimab. The origin of the receptors is an adult with an advanced solid tumor such as melanoma, head and neck, liver or kidney cancer.

The V gene is TRBV4-1, the J gene TRBJ2-1; the D gene is possibly TRBD2 (6 bases). Germline V gene data show CDR1 as MGHRA and CDR2 as YSYEKL. Trimming cost V 4 bases and J 6 bases, with 16 bases left between them. The CDR3 is made up of 15 amino acids. CDR3: CASSPSLGSGNEQFF. For the CDR3, the DNA is TGCGCCAGCAGCCCTTCGTTAGGTAGCGGCAATGAGCAGTTCTTC.

The chain recombines TRBV10-2 with TRBJ2-2; D is possibly TRBD1 (6 bases). The CDR3 loop spans 12 amino acids. V was shortened by 6 bases and J by 6 bases, with 8 bases between the two germline ends. In germline, CDR1 is WSHSY, CDR2 SAAADI. Written as DNA, the CDR3 is TGCGCCAGCAGCCCAGGGGCCGGGGAGCTGTTTTTT. Its translation: CASSPGAGELFF.

The chain couples TRBV19 to TRBJ1-2, with unresolved D. The germline CDR1 and CDR2 sequences are LNHDA and SQIVND (reference sequence). The V and J ends lost 3 bases and 6 bases respectively, with 11 bases between them. CDR3 length: 13 residues. CDR3 sequence: CASSIALGNGYTF. In nucleotides, the CDR3 is TGTGCCAGTAGTATCGCCCTGGGGAATGGCTACACCTTC.

The V call is TRBV11-2, the J call TRBJ1-2; 9 nucleotides match TRBD1. Per germline, CDR1 SGHAT and CDR2 FQNNGV. The V and J ends lost 5 bases and 5 bases, in that order; junction bases with no gene match: 18. This CDR3 is built from 18 residues. The CDR3 is CASSTQGGIPDRGYGYTF. The CDR3 DNA follows: TGTGCCAGCAGCACGCAAGGGGGTATTCCGGACAGGGGTTATGGCTACACCTTC.

The CDR3 DNA sequence: TGTGCCAGCAGCGCGGGGTATAATGAGCAGTTCTTC. Protein product: CASSAGYNEQFF. The V call is TRBV7-9, the J call TRBJ2-1; D perhaps matches TRBD2 (6 bases). Germline CDR1 and CDR2: SEHNR and FQNEAQ (reference sequence). This CDR3 region has 12 residues. V shed 5 bases and J shed 7 bases, with 9 bases lying between them. Together with reference TRBV7-9 and TRBJ2-1, the CDR3 gives the full variable domain: DTGVSQNPRHKITKRGQNVTFRCDPISEHNRLYWYRQTLGQGPEFLTYFQNEAQLEKSRLLSDRFSAERPKGSFSTLEIQRTEQGDSAMYLCASSAGYNEQFFGPGTRLTVL.

This chain uses TRBV7-8 with TRBJ2-3; D possibly uses TRBD1 or TRBD2 (5 bases each). The CDR3 is 17 amino acids. Germline V gene lookup returns CDR1 SGHVS and CDR2 FQNEAQ. The V gene lost 5 bases and the J gene lost 6 bases, with 24 bases spanning the gap. CDR3: CASSGPRDGWSVDTQYF. CDR3 sequence (DNA): TGTGCCAGCAGCGGACCCCGGGACGGATGGTCAGTTGATACGCAGTATTTT.

The chain recombines TRBV10-3 with TRBJ2-6; weak D call: TRBD1 (6 bases). V lost 8 bases and J lost 0, with 11 bases in between. The V gene's germline CDR1 is ENHRY and CDR2 SYGVKD. The CDR3 spans 15 residues. The DNA for the CDR3 is TGTGCCATCTTAGGACAGCACTCTGGGGCCAACGTCCTGACTTTC. Its protein product is CAILGQHSGANVLTF.

The chain carries TRBV27 and TRBJ2-5, with D perhaps assigned TRBD1 or TRBD2 (5 bases each). The germline CDR1 and CDR2 sequences are MNHEY and SMNVEV (reference sequence). The germline V and J ends were trimmed by 7 bases and 1 base, with 13 bases remaining between them. This CDR3 is built from 14 residues. CDR3 nucleotides: TGTGCCAGCAACAAATACGGGACCCAAGAGACCCAGTACTTC. Amino acids: CASNKYGTQETQYF.

V and J are TRBV9 and TRBJ1-1, with 10 bases identical to TRBD1. J gave up 4 bases and V 4 bases, and 10 bases lay outside the gene matches. The CDR3 extends over 16 amino acids. Germline V CDR1 and CDR2: SGDLS, YYNGEE. The CDR3 region has the DNA TGTGCCAGCAGCCTCAGTAAGGGACAGGGGTTCACTGAAGCTTTCTTT. Protein product: CASSLSKGQGFTEAFF.